The clone carrying this T cell receptor beta chain was observed once. What it recognizes is unknown. The junction differs from germline at one of its ends, possibly a read error. The data originate from a study of tumor-infiltrating lymphocytes in primary liver carcinoma. As for the study in general: Surgeons treated the primary liver carcinoma of the patients by surgical resection. General study points: Tumors reached a significantly greater top-250-clone fraction than blood did (p = 0.039).

CDR3 length equals 14 residues. CDR1 MNHEY and CDR2 SVGAGI come from the germline V gene. For blood RNA, unsorted whole blood served as the source, and germline DNA was extracted too. The patients carried chronic HBV infection and had received no treatment. Peripheral blood, 3.5 to 4 milliliters, was collected prior to surgery. A constant-region primer primed TCR beta cDNA synthesis from 500 to 550 ng of total RNA. Researchers made the TCR beta libraries by running three nested multiplex PCR rounds with slightly modified ARM-PCR. Forward primers for TRBV1-TRBV30 and a C-beta reverse primer served the first two PCR rounds, at 10 cycles each. One entry per CDR3 protein, called by TCRdb with MiXCR from the multiplex PCR reads. This sample has roughly 330,000 distinct CDR3 sequences; less than 65% occur once, and the top ten carry about 6%.

This TCR derives from a man aged 35-49 years with primary liver carcinoma and hepatitis B virus infection. V gene TRBV6-5 combines with J gene TRBJ2-2; D is uncertain. Sequencing used peripheral blood. The CDR3 here is CDSSYAYDTGELFF. The CDR3 DNA sequence: TGTGACAGCAGTTACGCGTACGACACAGGGGAGCTGTTTTTT.